The present T cell receptor (beta chain) was sequenced within a study of cytomegalovirus exposure and HLA in healthy donors. 60 Vbeta and 13 Jbeta primers were used in PCR. Libraries were prepared by immunoSEQ multiplex PCR; TCRdb keeps only in-frame clonotypes and omits some of them. This table holds 95,000 to 110,000 clones, around four fifths found once. Germline V CDR1 and CDR2: MNHEY, SMNVEV (reference sequence). V was cut by 5 bases and J by 4 bases, with 20 bases left in between. CDR3 length equals 16 residues. V is TRBV27 and J is TRBJ2-5; a possible D gene is TRBD2 (5 bases). The TCR sequence derives from a young man in good health and CMV-seronegative. Sequenced sample: PBMCs. The DNA of the CDR3 is TGTGCCAGCAGTCCCGGAAGGACTCGAGGCTTAGAGACCCAGTACTTC. This translates into CASSPGRTRGLETQYF.